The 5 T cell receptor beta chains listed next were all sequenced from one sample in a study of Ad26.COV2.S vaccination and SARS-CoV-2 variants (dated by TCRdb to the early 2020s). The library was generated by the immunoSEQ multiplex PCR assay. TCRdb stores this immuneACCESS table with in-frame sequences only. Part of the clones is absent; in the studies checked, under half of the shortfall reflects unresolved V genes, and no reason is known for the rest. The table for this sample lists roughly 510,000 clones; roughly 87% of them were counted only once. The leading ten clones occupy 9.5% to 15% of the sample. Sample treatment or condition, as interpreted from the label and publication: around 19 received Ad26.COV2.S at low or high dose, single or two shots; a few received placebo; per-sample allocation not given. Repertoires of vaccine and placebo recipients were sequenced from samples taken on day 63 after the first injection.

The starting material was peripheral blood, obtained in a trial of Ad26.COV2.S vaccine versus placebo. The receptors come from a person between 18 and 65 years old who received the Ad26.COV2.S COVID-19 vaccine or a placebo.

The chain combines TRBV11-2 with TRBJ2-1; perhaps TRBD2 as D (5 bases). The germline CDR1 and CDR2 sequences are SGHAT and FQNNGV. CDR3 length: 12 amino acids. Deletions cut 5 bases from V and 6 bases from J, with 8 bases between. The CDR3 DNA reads TGTGCCAGCAGCACTACTAGCAATGAGCAGTTCTTC. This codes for CASSTTSNEQFF.

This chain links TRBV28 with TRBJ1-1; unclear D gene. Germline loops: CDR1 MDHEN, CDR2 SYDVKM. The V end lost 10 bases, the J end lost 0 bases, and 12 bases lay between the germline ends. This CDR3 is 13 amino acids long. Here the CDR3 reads CATANLLNTEAFF. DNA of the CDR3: TGTGCCACCGCGAATTTGCTGAACACTGAAGCTTTCTTT.

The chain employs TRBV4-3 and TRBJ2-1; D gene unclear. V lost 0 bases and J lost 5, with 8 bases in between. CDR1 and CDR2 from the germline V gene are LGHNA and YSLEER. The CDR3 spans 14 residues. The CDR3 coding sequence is TGCGCCAGCAGCCAAGATTTGCCGAACAATGAGCAGTTCTTC. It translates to CASSQDLPNNEQFF.

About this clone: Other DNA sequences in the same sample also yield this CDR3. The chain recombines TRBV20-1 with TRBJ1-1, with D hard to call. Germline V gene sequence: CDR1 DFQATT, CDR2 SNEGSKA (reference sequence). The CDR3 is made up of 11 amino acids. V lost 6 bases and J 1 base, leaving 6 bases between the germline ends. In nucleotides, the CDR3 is TGCAGTGCCATAAGGAACACTGAAGCTTTCTTT. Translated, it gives CSAIRNTEAFF.

The CDR3 DNA sequence: TGCAGTGCTAGAAAGCTCACTGAAGCTTTCTTT. As protein: CSARKLTEAFF. The V and J genes are TRBV20-1 and TRBJ1-1; D gene ambiguous. The CDR3 extends over 11 amino acids. V gave up 2 bases and J gave up 4 bases, with 5 bases separating them. Per germline, CDR1 DFQATT and CDR2 SNEGSKA (reference sequence).